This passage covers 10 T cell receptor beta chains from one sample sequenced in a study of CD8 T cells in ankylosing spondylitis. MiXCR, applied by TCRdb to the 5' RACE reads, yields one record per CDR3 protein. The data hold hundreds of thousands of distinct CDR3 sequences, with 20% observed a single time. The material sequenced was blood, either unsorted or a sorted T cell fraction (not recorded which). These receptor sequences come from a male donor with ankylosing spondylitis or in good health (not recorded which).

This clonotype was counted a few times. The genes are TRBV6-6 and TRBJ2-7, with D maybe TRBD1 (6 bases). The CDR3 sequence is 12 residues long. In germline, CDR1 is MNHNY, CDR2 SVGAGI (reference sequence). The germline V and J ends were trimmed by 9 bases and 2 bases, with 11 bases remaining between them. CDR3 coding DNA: TGTGCCAGTTCGGACAGTGCCTACGAGCAGTACGTC. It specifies CASSDSAYEQYV.

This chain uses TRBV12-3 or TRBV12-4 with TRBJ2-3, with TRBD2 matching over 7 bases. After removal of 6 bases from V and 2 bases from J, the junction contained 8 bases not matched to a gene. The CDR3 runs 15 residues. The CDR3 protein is CASRSLREFTDTQYF. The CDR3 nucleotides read TGTGCCAGCAGGTCCTTGCGGGAGTTCACAGATACGCAGTATTTT.

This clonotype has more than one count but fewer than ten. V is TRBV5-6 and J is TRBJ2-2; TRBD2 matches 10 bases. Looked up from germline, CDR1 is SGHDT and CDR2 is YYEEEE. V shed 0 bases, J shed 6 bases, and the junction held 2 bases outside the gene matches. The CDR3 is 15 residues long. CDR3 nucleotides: TGTGCCAGCAGCTTGGTTGGGACTAGCGCCGGGGAGCTGTTTTTT. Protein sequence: CASSLVGTSAGELFF.

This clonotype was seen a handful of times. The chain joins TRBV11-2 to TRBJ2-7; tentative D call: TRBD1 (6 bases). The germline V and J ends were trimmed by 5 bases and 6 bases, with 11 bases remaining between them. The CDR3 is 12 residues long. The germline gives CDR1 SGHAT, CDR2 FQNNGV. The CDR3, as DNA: TGTGCCAGCAGCACAGGGTCCGCCGAGCAGTACGTC. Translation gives CASSTGSAEQYV.

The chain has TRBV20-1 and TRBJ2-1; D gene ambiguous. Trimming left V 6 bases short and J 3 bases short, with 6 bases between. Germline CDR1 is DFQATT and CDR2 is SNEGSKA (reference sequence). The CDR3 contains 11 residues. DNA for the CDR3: TGCAGTGCGGACGGCTACAATGAGCAGTTCTTC. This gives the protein CSADGYNEQFF.

The CDR3 DNA follows: TGCGCCAGCAGCTTTTGGGACAGGGAAGAAGAGACCCAGTACTTC. This encodes CASSFWDREEETQYF. The chain combines TRBV5-1 with TRBJ2-5; 9 positions agree with TRBD1. CDR1 SGHRS and CDR2 YFSETQ come from the germline V gene. The CDR3 runs 15 residues. Trimming at V came to 2 bases and at J to 3 bases, leaving 5 bases not matched to a gene. Full variable domain (outside the CDR3, taken from reference TRBV5-1 and TRBJ2-5): KAGVTQTPRYLIKTRGQQVTLSCSPISGHRSVSWYQQTPGQGLQFLFEYFSETQRNKGNFPGRFSGRQFSNSRSEMNVSTLELGDSALYLCASSFWDREEETQYFGPGTRLLVL.

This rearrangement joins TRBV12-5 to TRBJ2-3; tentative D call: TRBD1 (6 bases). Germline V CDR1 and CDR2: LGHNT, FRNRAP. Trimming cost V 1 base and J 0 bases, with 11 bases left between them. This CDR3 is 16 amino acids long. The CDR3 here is CASGLGTATSTDTQYF. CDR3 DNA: TGTGCTAGTGGTTTGGGGACAGCCACTAGCACAGATACGCAGTATTTT.

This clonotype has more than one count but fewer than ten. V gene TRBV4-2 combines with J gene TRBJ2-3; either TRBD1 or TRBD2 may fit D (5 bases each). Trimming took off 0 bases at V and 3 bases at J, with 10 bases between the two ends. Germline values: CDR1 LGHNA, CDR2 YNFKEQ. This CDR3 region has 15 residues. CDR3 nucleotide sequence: TGTGCCAGCAGCCAAGACAAGTGGGGGACAGATACGCAGTATTTT. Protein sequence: CASSQDKWGTDTQYF.

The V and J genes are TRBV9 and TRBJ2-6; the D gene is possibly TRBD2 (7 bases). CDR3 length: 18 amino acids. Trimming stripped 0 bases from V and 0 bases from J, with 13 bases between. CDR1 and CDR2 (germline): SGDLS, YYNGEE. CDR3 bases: TGTGCCAGCAGCGTAGAGGGGGGGCCGACCTCTGGGGCCAACGTCCTGACTTTC. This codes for CASSVEGGPTSGANVLTF.

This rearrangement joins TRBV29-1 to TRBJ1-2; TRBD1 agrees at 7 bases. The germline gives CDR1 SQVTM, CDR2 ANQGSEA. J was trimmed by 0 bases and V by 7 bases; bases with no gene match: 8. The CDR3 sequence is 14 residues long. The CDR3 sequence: CSAKGTASNYGYTF. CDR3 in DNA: TGCAGCGCAAAAGGGACAGCTTCTAACTATGGCTACACCTTC. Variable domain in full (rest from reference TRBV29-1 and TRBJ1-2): SAVISQKPSRDICQRGTSLTIQCQVDSQVTMMFWYRQQPGQSLTLIATANQGSEATYESGFVIDKFPISRPNLTFSTLTVSNMSPEDSSIYLCSAKGTASNYGYTFGSGTRLTVV.